Shown below are 19 T cell receptor beta chains from a single sample sequenced in a study of shared clonotypes between healthy human individuals. Clones were read by immunoSEQ multiplex PCR, and TCRdb kept only the in-frame ones, dropping some. The table lists roughly 510,000 clones, about 80% of them singletons. Sequencing used PBMCs. These receptor sequences come from a woman aged 40 to 55 in good health. Some clones in this sample may be carry-over from other donors' samples.

The chain carries TRBV7-9 and TRBJ2-7; D is undetermined. CDR3 length: 11 residues. V shed 8 bases and J shed 0 bases, with 5 bases lying between them. CDR1 and CDR2 (germline): SEHNR, FQNEAQ (reference sequence). The CDR3 region is CASERSYEQYF. As DNA, the CDR3 is TGTGCCAGCGAGCGCTCCTACGAGCAGTACTTC. Looking up the rest from reference TRBV7-9 and TRBJ2-7 gives the full variable domain: DTGVSQNPRHKITKRGQNVTFRCDPISEHNRLYWYRQTLGQGPEFLTYFQNEAQLEKSRLLSDRFSAERPKGSFSTLEIQRTEQGDSAMYLCASERSYEQYFGPGTRLTVT.

The V call is TRBV7-8, the J call TRBJ1-3, with 9 positions matching TRBD1. CDR3 size: 18 residues. With 3 bases clipped from V and 3 bases from J, the junction kept 12 bases outside the gene matches. Per germline, CDR1 SGHVS and CDR2 FQNEAQ. CDR3 in amino acids: CASSLRAPQGASGNTIYF. CDR3 coding DNA: TGTGCCAGCAGCTTGAGGGCCCCACAGGGGGCTAGTGGAAACACCATATATTTT.

The chain joins TRBV28 to TRBJ2-3, with 8 bases that match TRBD1. The CDR3 loop spans 16 amino acids. V dropped 5 bases and J dropped 6; count of bases not matched to a gene: 13. The germline V gene has CDR1 MDHEN and CDR2 SYDVKM. CDR3 coding DNA: TGTGCCAGCAGTCTAACCCCTGGGACAGGTATGGATACGCAGTATTTT. It specifies CASSLTPGTGMDTQYF.

This rearrangement joins TRBV28 to TRBJ1-3; TRBD1 agrees at 7 bases. Germline trimming cut 2 bases from V and 1 base from J; bases unmatched to any gene: 8. The CDR3 loop spans 17 amino acids. Germline V lookup: CDR1 MDHEN, CDR2 SYDVKM. CDR3 sequence: CASSLPGRGKSGNTIYF. CDR3 coding DNA: TGTGCCAGCAGTTTACCGGGCAGGGGGAAGTCTGGAAACACCATATATTTT.

The chain couples TRBV30 to TRBJ2-7; TRBD1 matches 7 bases. The CDR3 has 13 residues. The V and J ends lost 2 bases and 1 base, in that order; junction bases with no gene match: 2. Germline-derived CDR1 and CDR2 are GTSNPN and SVGIG (reference sequence). CDR3 DNA sequence: TGTGCCTGGAGTCCAGGGGGTTCCTACGAGCAGTACTTC. The encoded protein is CAWSPGGSYEQYF.

V gene TRBV6-5 combines with J gene TRBJ1-1; no definite D call. CDR1 MNHEY and CDR2 SVGAGI come from the germline V gene. V shed 2 bases and J shed 5 bases, with 9 bases lying between them. The CDR3 consists of 13 residues. The CDR3 nucleotides read TGTGCCAGCAGTTACCTCATAGGTACTGAAGCTTTCTTT. Protein: CASSYLIGTEAFF.

This clone was seen a single time. The chain is built from TRBV19 and TRBJ2-1; 9 bases agree with TRBD2. This CDR3 has 15 residues. Per the germline V gene, CDR1 is LNHDA and CDR2 is SQIVND (reference sequence). V shed 5 bases and J 7 bases; nucleotides not matched to a gene: 9. CDR3 bases: TGTGCCAGTAGTGTTATAGCGGGAGCCGGGAATGAGCAGTTCTTC. It yields the protein CASSVIAGAGNEQFF.

V and J are TRBV30 and TRBJ1-4; maybe TRBD1 (6 bases). The germline CDR1 and CDR2 sequences are GTSNPN and SVGIG (reference sequence). The CDR3 covers 15 residues. V lost 1 base and J lost 2, with 11 bases in between. The CDR3 sequence is CAWSGQDLTNEKLFF. The CDR3 nucleotides are TGTGCCTGGAGTGGACAGGATCTGACTAATGAAAAACTGTTTTTT.

The J gene is TRBJ2-1, the V gene TRBV7-9; 11 positions match TRBD2. The ends lost 3 bases at V and 7 bases at J; junction bases unmatched: 8. This CDR3 has 16 residues. Germline V gene data show CDR1 as SEHNR and CDR2 as FQNEAQ (reference sequence). The CDR3 sequence: CASSFLTSGEANEQFF. CDR3 DNA: TGTGCCAGCAGCTTCCTGACTAGCGGGGAGGCGAATGAGCAGTTCTTC.

J is TRBJ2-5 and V is TRBV5-6; 8 bases are shared with TRBD1. The CDR3 is 13 amino acids. Germline V gene sequence: CDR1 SGHDT, CDR2 YYEEEE. V dropped 2 bases and J dropped 5; count of bases not matched to a gene: 2. CDR3 sequence: CASSLQGDETQYF. CDR3 in DNA: TGTGCCAGCAGCTTACAGGGGGATGAGACCCAGTACTTC.

The CDR3 region is CASRDNRGAGELFF. The CDR3 DNA sequence: TGTGCCAGCAGGGATAATCGAGGGGCCGGGGAGCTGTTTTTT. This chain connects TRBV2 to TRBJ2-2; D might be TRBD1 or TRBD2, each matching 5 bases. V dropped 6 bases and J dropped 6 bases, with 14 bases sitting between them. The CDR3 has 14 amino acids. The germline CDR1 and CDR2 sequences are SNHLY and FYNNEI.

This chain links TRBV7-8 with TRBJ2-1; D ambiguous. CDR1 is SGHVS, CDR2 FQNEAQ, per germline. The CDR3 totals 12 residues. V lost 5 bases and J lost 8, with 10 bases in between. The CDR3 coding sequence is TGTGCCAGCAGCACCCGCGCGTATGAGCAGTTCTTC. Translation: CASSTRAYEQFF.

The chain joins TRBV9 to TRBJ1-1; D perhaps matches TRBD1 (6 bases). Germline V gene lookup returns CDR1 SGDLS and CDR2 YYNGEE. The V gene lost 5 bases and the J gene lost 5 bases, with 13 bases spanning the gap. The CDR3 totals 13 residues. DNA of the CDR3: TGTGCCAGCAGTCGTACAGGGAGAACTGAAGCTTTCTTT. Amino acid sequence: CASSRTGRTEAFF.

This rearrangement joins TRBV5-1 to TRBJ2-3, with 10 bases that match TRBD2. This CDR3 has 14 residues. Germline V CDR1 and CDR2: SGHRS, YFSETQ. The V gene end was trimmed by 4 bases and the J gene end by 2 bases; junction bases not matched to a gene: 1. Here the CDR3 DNA reads TGCGCCAGCAGCCTAGCGGGAGCCACAGATACGCAGTATTTT. Its protein is CASSLAGATDTQYF.

The rearrangement links TRBV30 to TRBJ1-2; TRBD1 might be the D (6 bases). The CDR3 covers 14 residues. Deletions cut 0 bases from V and 3 bases from J, with 11 bases between. Germline V gene data show CDR1 as GTSNPN and CDR2 as SVGIG (reference sequence). CDR3 protein: CAWSVQGLHYGYTF. In DNA, the CDR3 is TGTGCCTGGAGTGTCCAGGGGTTGCACTATGGCTACACCTTC. Full variable domain (outside the CDR3, taken from reference TRBV30 and TRBJ1-2): SQTIHQWPATLVQPVGSPLSLECTVEGTSNPNLYWYRQAAGRGLQLLFYSVGIGQISSEVPQNLSASRPQDRQFILSSKKLLLSDSGFYLCAWSVQGLHYGYTFGSGTRLTVV.

The chain employs TRBV28 and TRBJ1-1; D is uncertain. Germline-derived CDR1 and CDR2 are MDHEN and SYDVKM. CDR3 length: 13 residues. The V end was cut by 9 bases, the J end by 1 base, with 12 bases between. Here the CDR3 DNA reads TGTGCCAGTTTCCCGCTGAAGAACACTGAAGCTTTCTTT. It is translated as CASFPLKNTEAFF. Complete variable domain (other parts from reference TRBV28 and TRBJ1-1): DVKVTQSSRYLVKRTGEKVFLECVQDMDHENMFWYRQDPGLGLRLIYFSYDVKMKEKGDIPEGYSVSREKKERFSLILESASTNQTSMYLCASFPLKNTEAFFGQGTRLTVV.

This chain links TRBV5-8 with TRBJ2-6; D is ambiguous. Trimming removed 6 bases at V and 5 bases at J, with 21 bases between. The CDR3 runs 17 residues. Per germline, CDR1 SGHTS and CDR2 YDEGEE. CDR3 amino acids: CASKSFPTQSRANVLTF. CDR3 sequence (DNA): TGTGCCAGCAAATCCTTTCCCACACAAAGTCGGGCCAACGTCCTGACTTTC.

This clone was counted ten times or more. The J gene is TRBJ2-1, the V gene TRBV2; D is uncertain. The CDR3 runs to 12 residues. Germline CDR1 SNHLY, CDR2 FYNNEI. V was trimmed by 6 bases and J by 4 bases, leaving 7 bases between them. The CDR3 sequence: CASRPPYNEQFF. The CDR3 bases are TGTGCCAGCAGGCCCCCGTACAATGAGCAGTTCTTC.

The CDR3 bases are TGTGCCAGCAGCCCCAGGTCGAACTCTTGGTACAATGAGCAGTTCTTC. Amino acids: CASSPRSNSWYNEQFF. The chain uses TRBV11-2 and TRBJ2-1; D ambiguous. The CDR3 length is 16 residues. V was pared by 5 bases and J by 4 bases, with 18 bases between. Germline CDR1 and CDR2: SGHAT and FQNNGV.